This T cell receptor (beta chain) was profiled in a study of blood T cell repertoires in COVID-19. Across the whole study: Spain, Italy and the United States supplied samples that represented acute and convalescent COVID-19.

Generated by immunoSEQ multiplex PCR, the TCRdb table keeps only in-frame clones and is missing some. The sample has 200,000 to 300,000 clones, approximately 90% seen once. The germline gives CDR1 SQVTM, CDR2 ANQGSEA. This CDR3 is built from 13 residues. V lost 6 bases and J lost 5, with 16 bases in between. This clone was found once. Specimen: peripheral blood. This rearrangement joins TRBV29-1 to TRBJ1-2, with no clear D. This TCR derives from a woman aged 40 to 50 with acute or convalescent COVID-19. The CDR3 DNA sequence: TGCAGCGTGCTACAAGGAGAAGTGTATGGCTACACCTTC. It yields the protein CSVLQGEVYGYTF.